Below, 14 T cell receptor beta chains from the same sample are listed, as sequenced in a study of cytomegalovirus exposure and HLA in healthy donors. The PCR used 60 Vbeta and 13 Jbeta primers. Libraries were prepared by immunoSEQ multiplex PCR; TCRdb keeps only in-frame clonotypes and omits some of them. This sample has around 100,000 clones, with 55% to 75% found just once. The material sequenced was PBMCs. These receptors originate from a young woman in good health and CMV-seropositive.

CDR3 sequence (DNA): TGTGCCAGCAGCTTAGGGAGGGCGACAGGGGGGGAACTGTTTTTT. Translated: CASSLGRATGGELFF. This sequence joins TRBV7-2 and TRBJ1-4, with 9 bases that match TRBD1. J gave up 12 bases and V 1 base, and 9 bases lay outside the gene matches. The germline V gene has CDR1 SGHTA and CDR2 FQGNSA. The CDR3 has 15 amino acids.

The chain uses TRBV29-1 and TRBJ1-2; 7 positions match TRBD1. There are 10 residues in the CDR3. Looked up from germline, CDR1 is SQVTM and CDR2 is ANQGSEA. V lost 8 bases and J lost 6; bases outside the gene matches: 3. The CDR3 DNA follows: TGCAGCTTTGGGACAGATGGCTACACCTTC. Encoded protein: CSFGTDGYTF.

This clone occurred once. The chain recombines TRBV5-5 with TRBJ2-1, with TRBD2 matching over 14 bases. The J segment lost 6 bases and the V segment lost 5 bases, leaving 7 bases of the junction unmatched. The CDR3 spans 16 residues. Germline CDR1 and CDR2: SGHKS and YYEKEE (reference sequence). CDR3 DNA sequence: TGTGCCAGCAGTCTCACAGGACTAGCGGGGGGCAATGAGCAGTTCTTC. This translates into CASSLTGLAGGNEQFF.

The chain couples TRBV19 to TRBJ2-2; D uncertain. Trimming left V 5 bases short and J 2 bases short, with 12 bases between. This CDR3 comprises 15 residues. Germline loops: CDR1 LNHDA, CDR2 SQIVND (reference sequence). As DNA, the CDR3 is TGTGCCAGTAGTGCTAGGCAGTTCAACACCGGGGAGCTGTTTTTT. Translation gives CASSARQFNTGELFF.

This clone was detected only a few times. CDR3 nucleotide sequence: TGTGCCAGCAGCTATCCGGGACAGCGCTACGAGCAGTACTTC. This encodes CASSYPGQRYEQYF. The J gene is TRBJ2-7, the V gene TRBV11-2; 7 nucleotides align to TRBD1. The trim removed 4 bases at V and 3 bases at J, leaving 6 bases unmatched. The CDR3 extends over 14 amino acids. In germline, CDR1 is SGHAT, CDR2 FQNNGV.

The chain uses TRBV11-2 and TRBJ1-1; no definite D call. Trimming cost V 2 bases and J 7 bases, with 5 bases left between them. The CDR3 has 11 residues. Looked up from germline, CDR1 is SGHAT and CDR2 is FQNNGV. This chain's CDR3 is CASSLSGEAFF. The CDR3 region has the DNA TGTGCCAGCAGCTTATCCGGTGAAGCTTTCTTT.

CDR3 coding DNA: TGTGCCAGCAGCGGCCAGGGAGGGTTTTTTGTAAATGAGCAGTTCTTC. It is translated as CASSGQGGFFVNEQFF. V usage is TRBV7-9 and J usage is TRBJ2-1; the match to TRBD2 covers 7 bases. Germline CDR1 reads SEHNR; CDR2 reads FQNEAQ (reference sequence). Unmatched junction bases numbered 14, after V lost 5 bases and J lost 7 bases. The CDR3 has 16 residues.

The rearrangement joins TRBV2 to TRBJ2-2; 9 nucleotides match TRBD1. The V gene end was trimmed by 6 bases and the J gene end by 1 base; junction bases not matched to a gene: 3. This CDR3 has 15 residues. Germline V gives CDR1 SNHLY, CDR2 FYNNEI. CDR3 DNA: TGTGCCAGCAGAGGACAGGGGAGGAACACCGGGGAGCTGTTTTTT. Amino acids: CASRGQGRNTGELFF.

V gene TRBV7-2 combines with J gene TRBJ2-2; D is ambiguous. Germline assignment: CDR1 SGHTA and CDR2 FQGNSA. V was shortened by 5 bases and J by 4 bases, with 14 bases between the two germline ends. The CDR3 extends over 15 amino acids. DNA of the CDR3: TGTGCCAGCAGCCACCGGGTCATTTCCACCGGGGAGCTGTTTTTT. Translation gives CASSHRVISTGELFF.

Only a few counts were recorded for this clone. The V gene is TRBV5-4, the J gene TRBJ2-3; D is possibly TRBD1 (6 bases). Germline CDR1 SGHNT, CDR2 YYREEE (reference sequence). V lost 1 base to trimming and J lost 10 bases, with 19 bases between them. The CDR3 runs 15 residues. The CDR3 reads CASSLYGGQLVPQYF. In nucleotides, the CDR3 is TGTGCCAGCAGCTTGTATGGGGGCCAACTAGTCCCGCAGTATTTT.

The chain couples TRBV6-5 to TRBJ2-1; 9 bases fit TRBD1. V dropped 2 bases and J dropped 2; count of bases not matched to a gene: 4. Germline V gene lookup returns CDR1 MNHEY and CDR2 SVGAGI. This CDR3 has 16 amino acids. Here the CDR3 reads CASSYQDRGPYNEQFF. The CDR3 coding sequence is TGTGCCAGCAGTTACCAGGACAGGGGCCCCTACAATGAGCAGTTCTTC.

CDR3 sequence: CASSFGQGNSPLHF. CDR3 coding DNA: TGTGCCAGCAGCTTCGGGCAGGGGAATTCACCCCTCCACTTT. The V call is TRBV5-6, the J call TRBJ1-6, with a tentative D call TRBD1 (6 bases). This CDR3 has 14 amino acids. V gave up 2 bases and J gave up 7 bases, with 10 bases separating them. Germline-derived CDR1 and CDR2 are SGHDT and YYEEEE.

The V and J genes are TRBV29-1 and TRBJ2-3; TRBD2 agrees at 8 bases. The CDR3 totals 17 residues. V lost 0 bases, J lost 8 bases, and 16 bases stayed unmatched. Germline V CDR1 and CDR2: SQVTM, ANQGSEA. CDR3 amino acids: CSVEDTWTSSKQGTQYF. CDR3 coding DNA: TGCAGCGTTGAAGACACATGGACTAGCTCCAAGCAAGGTACGCAGTATTTT.

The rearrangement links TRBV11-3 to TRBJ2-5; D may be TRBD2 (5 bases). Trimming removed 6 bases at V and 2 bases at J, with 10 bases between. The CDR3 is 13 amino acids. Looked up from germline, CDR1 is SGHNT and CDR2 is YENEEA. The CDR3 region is CASSRSEQETQYF. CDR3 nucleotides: TGTGCCAGCAGTCGTAGCGAACAAGAGACCCAGTACTTC.